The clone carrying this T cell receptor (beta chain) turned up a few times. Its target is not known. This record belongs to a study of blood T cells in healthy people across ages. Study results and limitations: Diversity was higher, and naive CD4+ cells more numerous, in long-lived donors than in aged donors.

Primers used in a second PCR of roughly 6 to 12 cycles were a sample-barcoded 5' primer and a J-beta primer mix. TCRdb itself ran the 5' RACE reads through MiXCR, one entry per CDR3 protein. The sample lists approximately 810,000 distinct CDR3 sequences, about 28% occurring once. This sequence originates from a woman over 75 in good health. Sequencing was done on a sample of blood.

CDR3 sequence reads: CASSAQGGVTDTQYF. DNA of the CDR3: TGTGCCAGCAGTGCTCAGGGGGGGGTAACAGATACGCAGTATTTT. V is TRBV2 and J is TRBJ2-3; D may correspond to TRBD1 or TRBD2 (7 bases each). The CDR3 sequence is 15 residues long. V was pared by 4 bases and J by 3 bases, with 14 bases between. Germline V CDR1 and CDR2: SNHLY, FYNNEI.